The 13 T cell receptor beta chains given below trace back to one sample, sequenced in a study of blood T cell repertoires in COVID-19. Clones were sequenced by immunoSEQ multiplex PCR, and TCRdb holds only the in-frame ones, with some missing. The sample carries about 240,000 clones, 75% to 90% recorded once. Source material: PBMCs or T cells enriched from blood (not recorded which). These receptors all come from a woman aged 40 to 55 with acute COVID-19.

The chain carries TRBV10-2 and TRBJ2-7; no firm D call. The CDR3 runs to 14 residues. Germline values: CDR1 WSHSY, CDR2 SAAADI. V was shortened by 6 bases and J by 3 bases, with 15 bases between the two germline ends. DNA of the CDR3: TGCGCCAGCAGCTCCGGGTTCCCGGGCTACGAGCAGTACTTC. It specifies CASSSGFPGYEQYF.

V gene TRBV5-5 combines with J gene TRBJ2-1, with D possibly matching TRBD2 (5 bases). The CDR3 runs 15 residues. Germline V lookup: CDR1 SGHKS, CDR2 YYEKEE (reference sequence). Trimming cost V 5 bases and J 2 bases, with 14 bases left between them. For the CDR3, the DNA is TGTGCCAGCAGACCATTTCTCGGGACCTACAATGAGCAGTTCTTC. Encoded protein: CASRPFLGTYNEQFF.

This chain links TRBV9 with TRBJ1-6; D is unclear. Germline assignment: CDR1 SGDLS and CDR2 YYNGEE. This CDR3 is 17 amino acids long. V was trimmed by 4 bases and J by 4 bases, leaving 18 bases between them. The CDR3 sequence: CASSPSGEARYNSPLHF. CDR3 coding DNA: TGTGCCAGCAGCCCCAGCGGGGAAGCTCGGTATAATTCACCCCTCCACTTT.

Comments on this clone: At one boundary the junction diverges from the germline segment, which might be a read error. The V call is TRBV7-9, the J call TRBJ2-1; D possibly corresponds to TRBD2 (5 bases). Germline V gene lookup returns CDR1 SEHNR and CDR2 FQNEAQ (reference sequence). The CDR3 is 11 amino acids. The CDR3 loop is CASSGSVYQVF. CDR3 coding DNA: TGTGCCAGCAGCGGTAGCGTGTATCAGGTCTTC.

V usage is TRBV9 and J usage is TRBJ1-6; 7 bases match TRBD1. Trimming cost V 0 bases and J 6 bases; bases outside gene matches: 9. The CDR3 contains 17 residues. Germline loops: CDR1 SGDLS, CDR2 YYNGEE. This chain's CDR3 is CASSVVGTVGPNSPLHF. The CDR3 coding sequence is TGTGCCAGCAGCGTAGTCGGGACAGTGGGTCCTAATTCACCCCTCCACTTT.

This chain links TRBV2 with TRBJ1-1; 7 bases fit TRBD1. There are 14 residues in the CDR3. Trimming took 4 bases from V and 5 from J; bases not matched to a gene: 7. The germline V gene has CDR1 SNHLY and CDR2 FYNNEI. The CDR3 spells CASSARQGLTEAFF. As DNA, the CDR3 is TGTGCCAGCAGTGCCCGACAGGGATTAACTGAAGCTTTCTTT.

The chain employs TRBV6-1 and TRBJ1-5; 8 bases are shared with TRBD1. CDR1 is MNHNS and CDR2 is SASEGT in the germline V gene. The CDR3 spans 15 residues. J gave up 7 bases and V 3 bases, and 8 bases lay outside the gene matches. This CDR3 is CASSEAQGAEQPQHF. The CDR3 DNA reads TGTGCCAGCAGTGAGGCGCAGGGGGCAGAGCAGCCCCAGCATTTT.

V usage is TRBV6-2 or TRBV6-3 and J usage is TRBJ1-1; D might be TRBD1 (5 bases). CDR3 length: 13 amino acids. V lost 1 base to trimming and J lost 4 bases, with 7 bases between them. CDR1 and CDR2 (germline): MNHEY, SVGEGT. The CDR3 DNA is TGTGCCAGCAGTTACTTAGGGGCCACTGAAGCTTTCTTT. It is translated as CASSYLGATEAFF.

The chain has TRBV20-1 and TRBJ2-1; 8 bases are a match to TRBD2. Unmatched junction bases numbered 9, after V lost 3 bases and J lost 8 bases. Germline loops: CDR1 DFQATT, CDR2 SNEGSKA (reference sequence). This CDR3 region has 14 residues. CDR3 in DNA: TGCAGTGCTAGTGGCGGGAGGAGTTGGGATGAGCAGTTCTTC. Translated: CSASGGRSWDEQFF.

Written as DNA, the CDR3 is TGTGCCAGCAGTGAATTGTGGGGGGACGGAAACACCATATATTTT. Translation: CASSELWGDGNTIYF. V and J are TRBV2 and TRBJ1-3; tentatively, D is TRBD1 (5 bases). V shed 2 bases and J shed 4 bases, with 12 bases lying between them. CDR3 length equals 15 residues. Germline V gene sequence: CDR1 SNHLY, CDR2 FYNNEI.

V and J are TRBV11-3 and TRBJ2-7, with TRBD1 as a possible D gene (5 bases). V gave up 1 base and J gave up 6 bases, with 10 bases separating them. Germline CDR1 SGHNT, CDR2 YENEEA. This CDR3 is built from 13 residues. The CDR3 here is CASSLGRGGEQYF. In DNA, the CDR3 is TGTGCCAGCAGCTTAGGAAGGGGTGGCGAGCAGTACTTC.

This sequence joins TRBV5-5 and TRBJ1-1; possibly TRBD1 for D (6 bases). Looked up from germline, CDR1 is SGHKS and CDR2 is YYEKEE (reference sequence). CDR3 size: 12 residues. The V and J ends lost 4 bases and 7 bases respectively, with 11 bases between them. The CDR3 loop reads CASSPMDSEAFF. The DNA for the CDR3 is TGTGCCAGCAGCCCTATGGACAGTGAAGCTTTCTTT.

The CDR3 nucleotides are TGTGCCAGCAGCTTAGGGGAGTTCCAAGCTTTCTTT. Residues: CASSLGEFQAFF. V usage is TRBV7-9 and J usage is TRBJ1-1; no clear D. Trimming took 1 base from V and 9 from J, leaving 9 bases between them. The CDR3 spans 12 residues. Germline CDR1 SEHNR, CDR2 FQNEAQ (reference sequence).